This TCR beta chain was documented in a study of breast tumors, draining lymph nodes, adjacent tissues. TCRdb re-called the multiplex PCR reads with MiXCR, one entry per CDR3 protein. Here the sample spans approximately 200,000 distinct CDR3 sequences, 25% to 40% being singletons. This clonotype has ten or more counts. The CDR3 consists of 15 residues. Looked up from germline, CDR1 is SGHRS and CDR2 is YFSETQ. V lost 3 bases, J lost 4 bases, and 9 bases stayed unmatched. Axillary draining lymph nodes of breast cancer patients supplied the node samples. The clonotype originates from a female donor with breast cancer. Some clones in this sample may be carry-over from other donors' samples. The chain has TRBV5-1 and TRBJ2-7; 8 nucleotides align to TRBD2. Sequencing input: axillary lymph node tissue. CDR3 sequence (DNA): TGCGCCAGCAGCTCCCAGGGCGGGGGGCCGTACGAGCAGTACTTC. Its translation: CASSSQGGGPYEQYF. Supplemented by reference TRBV5-1 and TRBJ2-7, the full variable domain reads KAGVTQTPRYLIKTRGQQVTLSCSPISGHRSVSWYQQTPGQGLQFLFEYFSETQRNKGNFPGRFSGRQFSNSRSEMNVSTLELGDSALYLCASSSQGGGPYEQYFGPGTRLTVT.